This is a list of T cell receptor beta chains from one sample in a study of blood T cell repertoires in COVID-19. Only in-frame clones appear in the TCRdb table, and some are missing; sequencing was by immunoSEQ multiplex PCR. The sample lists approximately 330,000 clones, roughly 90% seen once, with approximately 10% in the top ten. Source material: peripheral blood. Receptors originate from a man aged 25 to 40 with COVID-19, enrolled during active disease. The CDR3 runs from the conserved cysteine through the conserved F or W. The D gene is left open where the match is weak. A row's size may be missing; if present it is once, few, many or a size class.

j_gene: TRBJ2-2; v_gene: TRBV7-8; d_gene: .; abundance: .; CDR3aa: CASSFWVGQSTGELFF; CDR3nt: TGTGCCAGCAGCTTCTGGGTTGGGCAATCCACCGGGGAGCTGTTTTTT
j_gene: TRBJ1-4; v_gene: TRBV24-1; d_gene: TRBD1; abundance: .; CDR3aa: CATQGQGGEKLFF; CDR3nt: TGTGCCACCCAAGGACAGGGGGGCGAAAAACTGTTTTTT
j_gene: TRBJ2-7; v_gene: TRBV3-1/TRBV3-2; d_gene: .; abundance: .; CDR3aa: CASSRMIRDNSYEQYF; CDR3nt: TGTGCCAGCAGCCGAATGATAAGGGACAACTCCTACGAGCAGTACTTC
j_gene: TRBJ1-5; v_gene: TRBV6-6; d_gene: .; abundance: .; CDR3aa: CASSYSSAGLFQPQHF; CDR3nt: TGTGCCAGCAGTTACTCCTCGGCAGGTCTTTTCCAGCCCCAGCATTTT
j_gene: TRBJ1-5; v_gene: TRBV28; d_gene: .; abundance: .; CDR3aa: CASSSSSYRVTGQPQHF; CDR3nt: TGTGCCAGCAGTTCCAGCTCTTACAGGGTAACGGGTCAGCCCCAGCATTTT
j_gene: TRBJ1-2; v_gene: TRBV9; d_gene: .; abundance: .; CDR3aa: CASSVAVLDYGYTF; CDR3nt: TGTGCCAGCAGCGTAGCGGTCTTGGACTATGGCTACACCTTC
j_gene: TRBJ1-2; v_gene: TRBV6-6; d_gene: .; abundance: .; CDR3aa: CASSVQGTYGYTF; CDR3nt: TGTGCCAGCAGCGTACAGGGAACCTATGGCTACACCTTC
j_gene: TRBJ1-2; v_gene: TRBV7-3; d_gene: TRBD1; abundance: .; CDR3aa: CASSLTGTGGYTF; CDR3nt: TGTGCCAGCAGCTTAACTGGGACAGGGGGCTACACCTTC
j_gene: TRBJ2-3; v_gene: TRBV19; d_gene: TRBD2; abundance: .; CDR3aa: CASSMGRGTDTQYF; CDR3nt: TGTGCCAGTAGTATGGGGAGGGGCACAGATACGCAGTATTTT
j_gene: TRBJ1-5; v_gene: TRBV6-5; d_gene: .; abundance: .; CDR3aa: CASSYDAGFNQPQHF; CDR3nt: TGTGCCAGCAGTTACGACGCCGGGTTTAATCAGCCCCAGCATTTT
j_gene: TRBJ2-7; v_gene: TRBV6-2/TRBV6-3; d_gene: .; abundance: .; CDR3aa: CASSPDEVPYEQYF; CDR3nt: TGTGCCAGCAGTCCCGATGAGGTCCCCTACGAGCAGTACTTC
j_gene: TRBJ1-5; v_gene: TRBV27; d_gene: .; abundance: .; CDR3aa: CASSSRDQPQHF; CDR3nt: TGTGCCAGCAGTTCCCGGGATCAGCCCCAGCATTTT
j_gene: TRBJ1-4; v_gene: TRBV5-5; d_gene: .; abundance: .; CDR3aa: CASSLWGQGREKLFF; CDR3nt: TGTGCCAGCAGCTTGTGGGGGCAGGGACGGGAAAAACTGTTTTTT
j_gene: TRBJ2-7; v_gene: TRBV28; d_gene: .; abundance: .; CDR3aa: CASGAGKVSSYEQYF; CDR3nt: TGTGCCAGCGGGGCAGGGAAGGTTAGCTCCTACGAGCAGTACTTC
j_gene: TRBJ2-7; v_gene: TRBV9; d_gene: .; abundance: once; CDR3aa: CASSAGGGPYEQYF; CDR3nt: TGTGCCAGCAGCGCTGGGGGGGGGCCCTACGAGCAGTACTTC
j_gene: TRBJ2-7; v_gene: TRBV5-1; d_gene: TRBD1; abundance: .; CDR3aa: CASSLAPGQGGYEQYF; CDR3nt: TGCGCCAGCAGCTTGGCCCCGGGACAGGGGGGCTACGAGCAGTACTTC
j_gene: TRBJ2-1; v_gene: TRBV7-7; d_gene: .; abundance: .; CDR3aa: CASSFNPYNEQFF; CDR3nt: TGTGCCAGCAGCTTCAATCCCTACAATGAGCAGTTCTTC
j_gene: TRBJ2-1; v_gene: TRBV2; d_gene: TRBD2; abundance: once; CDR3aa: CASIPGLNNEQFF; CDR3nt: TGTGCCAGCATTCCGGGACTAAACAATGAGCAGTTCTTC
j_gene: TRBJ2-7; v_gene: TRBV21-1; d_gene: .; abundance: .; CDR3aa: CASNREDRGYEQYF; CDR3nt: TGTGCCAGCAACAGGGAGGACAGGGGCTACGAGCAGTACTTC
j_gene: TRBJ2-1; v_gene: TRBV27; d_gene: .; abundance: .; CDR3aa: CASTTGASGYNEQFF; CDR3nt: TGTGCCAGCACTACAGGGGCTAGCGGGTACAATGAGCAGTTCTTC
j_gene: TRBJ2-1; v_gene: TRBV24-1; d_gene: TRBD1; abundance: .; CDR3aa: CATSDVTGDTPYNEQFF; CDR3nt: TGTGCCACCAGTGATGTGACAGGGGACACCCCTTACAATGAGCAGTTCTTC
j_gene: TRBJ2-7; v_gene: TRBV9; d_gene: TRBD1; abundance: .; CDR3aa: CASTPGQGANYEQYF; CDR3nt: TGTGCCAGCACCCCGGGACAGGGGGCAAACTACGAGCAGTACTTC
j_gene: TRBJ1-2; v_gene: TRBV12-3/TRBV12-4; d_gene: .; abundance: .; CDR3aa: CASSFWGQGYTF; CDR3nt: TGTGCCAGCAGTTTTTGGGGGCAGGGCTACACCTTC
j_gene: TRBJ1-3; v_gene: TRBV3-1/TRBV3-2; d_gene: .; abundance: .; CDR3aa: CASSQDGRVGNTIYF; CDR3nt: TGTGCCAGCAGCCAAGACGGCAGGGTTGGAAACACCATATATTTT
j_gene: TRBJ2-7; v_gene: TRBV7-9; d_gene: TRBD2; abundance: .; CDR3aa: CASSRTRLAGEKGGYEQYF; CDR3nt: TGTGCCAGCAGCCGTACCCGGCTAGCGGGAGAGAAGGGAGGCTACGAGCAGTACTTC
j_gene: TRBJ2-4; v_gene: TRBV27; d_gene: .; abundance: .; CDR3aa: CASSSNPGVGNIQYF; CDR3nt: TGTGCCAGCAGTTCGAACCCGGGGGTGGGAAACATTCAGTACTTC
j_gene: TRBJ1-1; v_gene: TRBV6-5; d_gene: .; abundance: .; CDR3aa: CASSYETGMRTEAFF; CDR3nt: TGTGCCAGCAGTTACGAAACAGGGATGCGGACTGAAGCTTTCTTT
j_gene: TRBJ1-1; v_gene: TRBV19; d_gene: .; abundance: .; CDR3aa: CASSTPLGREGRAEAFF; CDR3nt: TGTGCCAGTAGTACCCCCCTGGGCAGGGAGGGGAGGGCTGAAGCTTTCTTT
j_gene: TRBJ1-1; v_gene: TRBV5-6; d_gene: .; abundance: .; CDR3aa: CASDSWGGAGTEAFF; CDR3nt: TGTGCCAGCGACTCCTGGGGGGGGGCGGGCACTGAAGCTTTCTTT
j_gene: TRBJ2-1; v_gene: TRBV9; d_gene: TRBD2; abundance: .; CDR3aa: CASSIGGTSGPNEQFF; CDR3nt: TGTGCCAGCAGCATTGGCGGGACTAGCGGGCCCAATGAGCAGTTCTTC
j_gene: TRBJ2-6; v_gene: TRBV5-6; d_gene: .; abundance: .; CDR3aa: CASSLRGSHSGANVLTF; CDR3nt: TGTGCCAGCAGCTTGAGAGGTTCACATTCTGGGGCCAACGTCCTGACTTTC
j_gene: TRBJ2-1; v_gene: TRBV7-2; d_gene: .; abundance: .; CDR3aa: CASSLAGVWDEQFF; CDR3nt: TGTGCCAGCAGCTTAGCGGGAGTGTGGGATGAGCAGTTCTTC
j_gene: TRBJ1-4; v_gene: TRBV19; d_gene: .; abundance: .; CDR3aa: CASSFGTLNEKLFF; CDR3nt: TGTGCCAGTAGTTTCGGGACACTTAATGAAAAACTGTTTTTT
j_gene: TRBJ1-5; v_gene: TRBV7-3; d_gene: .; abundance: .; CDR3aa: CASSLSGLGNQPQHF; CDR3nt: TGTGCCAGCAGCTTATCAGGGCTTGGCAATCAGCCCCAGCATTTT
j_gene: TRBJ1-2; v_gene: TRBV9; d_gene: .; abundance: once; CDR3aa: CASSVQGHGYTF; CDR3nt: TGTGCCAGCAGCGTTCAGGGTCATGGCTACACCTTC
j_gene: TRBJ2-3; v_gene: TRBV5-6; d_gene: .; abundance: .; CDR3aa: CASSHRVGTDTQYF; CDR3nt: TGTGCCAGCAGCCACAGGGTAGGCACAGATACGCAGTATTTT
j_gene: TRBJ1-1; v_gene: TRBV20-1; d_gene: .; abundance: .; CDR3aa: CSARGAYEAFF; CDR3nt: TGCAGTGCTAGAGGAGCCTATGAAGCTTTCTTT
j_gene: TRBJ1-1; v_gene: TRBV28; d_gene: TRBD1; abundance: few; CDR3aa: CASSEPTGEKSFF; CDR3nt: TGTGCCAGCAGCGAACCCACAGGGGAGAAATCTTTCTTT
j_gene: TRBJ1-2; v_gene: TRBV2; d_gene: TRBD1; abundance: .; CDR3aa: CASSAVEGQGVDGYTF; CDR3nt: TGTGCCAGCAGTGCAGTGGAAGGACAGGGGGTAGATGGCTACACCTTC
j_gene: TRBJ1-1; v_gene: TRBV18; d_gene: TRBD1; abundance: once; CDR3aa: CASSPDRGNTEAFF; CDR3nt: TGTGCCAGCTCACCGGACAGGGGGAACACTGAAGCTTTCTTT
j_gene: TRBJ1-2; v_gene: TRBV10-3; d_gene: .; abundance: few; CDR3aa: CAVTQGSYGYTF; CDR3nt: TGTGCCGTCACCCAGGGGAGCTATGGCTACACCTTC
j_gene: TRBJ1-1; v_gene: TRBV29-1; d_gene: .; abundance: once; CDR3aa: CSPQSVRNTEAFF; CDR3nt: TGCAGCCCCCAAAGCGTCCGGAACACTGAAGCTTTCTTT
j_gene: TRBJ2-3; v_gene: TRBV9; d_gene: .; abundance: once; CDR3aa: CASSVGGSTDTQYF; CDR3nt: TGTGCCAGCAGCGTAGGAGGGAGCACAGATACGCAGTATTTT
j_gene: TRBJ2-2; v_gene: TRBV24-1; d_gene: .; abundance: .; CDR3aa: CATSETGNKAGELFF; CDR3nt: TGTGCCACCAGTGAAACAGGGAATAAGGCCGGGGAGCTGTTTTTT
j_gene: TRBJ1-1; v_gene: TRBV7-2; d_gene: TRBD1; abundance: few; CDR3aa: CASSRDSRSGNTEAFF; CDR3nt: TGTGCCAGCAGCCGGGACAGCCGATCAGGGAACACTGAAGCTTTCTTT
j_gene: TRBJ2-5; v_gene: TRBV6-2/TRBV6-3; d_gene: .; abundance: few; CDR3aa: CASSRPRETQYF; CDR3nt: TGTGCCAGCAGCCGCCCTCGGGAGACCCAGTACTTC